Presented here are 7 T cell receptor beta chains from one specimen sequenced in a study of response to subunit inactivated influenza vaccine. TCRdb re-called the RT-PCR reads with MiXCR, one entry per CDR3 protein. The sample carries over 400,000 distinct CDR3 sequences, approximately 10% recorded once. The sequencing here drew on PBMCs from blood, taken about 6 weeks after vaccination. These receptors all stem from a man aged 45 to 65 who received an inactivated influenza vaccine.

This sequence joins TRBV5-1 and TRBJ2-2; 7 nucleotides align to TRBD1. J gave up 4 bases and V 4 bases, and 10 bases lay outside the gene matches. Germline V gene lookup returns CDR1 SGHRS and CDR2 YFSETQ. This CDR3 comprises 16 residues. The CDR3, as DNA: TGCGCCAGCAGCCCCCGAGCGACAGGGAGCACCGGGGAGCTGTTTTTT. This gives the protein CASSPRATGSTGELFF.

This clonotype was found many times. The CDR3 sequence: CSALSGTLSNEQFF. The CDR3 DNA reads TGCAGTGCCCTTAGCGGGACCCTATCCAATGAGCAGTTCTTC. V and J are TRBV20-1 and TRBJ2-1; 8 positions agree with TRBD2. This CDR3 comprises 14 residues. Germline loops: CDR1 DFQATT, CDR2 SNEGSKA (reference sequence). The V segment lost 6 bases and the J segment 6 bases; nucleotides outside the gene matches: 10.

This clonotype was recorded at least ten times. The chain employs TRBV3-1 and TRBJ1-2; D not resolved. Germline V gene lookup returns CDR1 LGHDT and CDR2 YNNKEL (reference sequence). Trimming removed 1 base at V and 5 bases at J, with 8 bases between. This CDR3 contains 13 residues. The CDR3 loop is CASSQGWEYGYTF. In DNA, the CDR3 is TGTGCCAGCAGCCAAGGGTGGGAGTATGGCTACACCTTC.

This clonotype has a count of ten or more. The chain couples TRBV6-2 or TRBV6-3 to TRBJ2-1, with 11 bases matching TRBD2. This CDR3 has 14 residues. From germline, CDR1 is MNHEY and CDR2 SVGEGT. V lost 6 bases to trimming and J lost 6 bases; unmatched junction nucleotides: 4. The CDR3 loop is CASSPTSGSNEQFF. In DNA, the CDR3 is TGTGCCAGCAGCCCTACTAGCGGGAGCAATGAGCAGTTCTTC.

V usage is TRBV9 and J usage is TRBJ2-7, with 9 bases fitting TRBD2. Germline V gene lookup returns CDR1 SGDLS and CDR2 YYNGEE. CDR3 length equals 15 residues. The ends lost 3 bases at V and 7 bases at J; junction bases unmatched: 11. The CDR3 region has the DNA TGTGCCAGCAGCGCCCTCCCTAGCGGGAACTCTGAGCAGTACTTC. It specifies CASSALPSGNSEQYF.

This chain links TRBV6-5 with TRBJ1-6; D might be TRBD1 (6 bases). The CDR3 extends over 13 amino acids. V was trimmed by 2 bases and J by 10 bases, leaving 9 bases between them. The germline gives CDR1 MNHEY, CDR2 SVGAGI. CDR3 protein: CASSYRGGSPLHF. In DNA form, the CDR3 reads TGTGCCAGCAGTTACAGGGGGGGATCACCCCTCCACTTT.

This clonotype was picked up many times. CDR3 sequence: CASSMTVEETQYF. The CDR3 nucleotides are TGTGCCAGCAGTATGACCGTCGAAGAGACCCAGTACTTC. V usage is TRBV12-3 or TRBV12-4 and J usage is TRBJ2-5; D not certain. The CDR3 has 13 amino acids. V was cut by 5 bases and J by 3 bases, with 10 bases left in between.